The 24 T cell receptor beta chains listed next were all sequenced from one sample in a study of T cells in Graves' hyperthyroidism and ophthalmopathy. The CDR3 regions of TCR beta were amplified from RNA transcripts. Researchers ran a first-round RT-PCR on the TCR CDR3 using the HTBI primer set. TCRdb called the multiplex PCR reads again in MiXCR, with one record for every CDR3 protein. Of 600,000 to 900,000 distinct CDR3 sequences in the sample, roughly 17% were seen once. Input material: blood. The source is a young man with Graves' hyperthyroidism.

This clonotype was detected many times. The CDR3 reads CASSPNGLAYNYEQYF. The CDR3 bases are TGTGCCAGCAGTCCCAACGGACTAGCTTATAACTACGAGCAGTACTTC. This chain uses TRBV28 with TRBJ2-7, with 8 bases fitting TRBD2. The V segment lost 5 bases and the J segment 3 bases; nucleotides outside the gene matches: 12. Germline V gene sequence: CDR1 MDHEN, CDR2 SYDVKM. This CDR3 is built from 16 residues.

The sample holds a few counts of this clonotype. The chain employs TRBV5-5 and TRBJ2-5; D tentatively reads TRBD1 or TRBD2 (5 bases each). The CDR3 covers 14 residues. V lost 4 bases and J 2 bases, leaving 12 bases between the germline ends. The germline gives CDR1 SGHKS, CDR2 YYEKEE (reference sequence). The CDR3 spells CASSMQGPQETQYF. CDR3 bases: TGTGCCAGCAGCATGCAGGGACCACAAGAGACCCAGTACTTC. Variable domain in full (rest from reference TRBV5-5 and TRBJ2-5): DAGVTQSPTHLIKTRGQQVTLRCSPISGHKSVSWYQQVLGQGPQFIFQYYEKEERGRGNFPDRFSARQFPNYSSELNVNALLLGDSALYLCASSMQGPQETQYFGPGTRLLVL.

Turning to this clonotype: A much larger clone is a single base away; this may be a read error. The chain combines TRBV2 with TRBJ1-1; maybe TRBD1 (5 bases). The CDR3 is 13 amino acids. CDR1 SNHLY and CDR2 FYNNEI come from the germline V gene. The CDR3 DNA reads as TGTGCCAGCATAGGGTGGGGGAACACTAAAGCTTTCTTT. It yields the protein CASIGWGNTKAFF. Looking up the rest from reference TRBV2 and TRBJ1-1 gives the full variable domain: EPEVTQTPSHQVTQMGQEVILRCVPISNHLYFYWYRQILGQKVEFLVSFYNNEISEKSEIFDDQFSVERPDGSNFTLKIRSTKLEDSAMYFCASIGWGNTKAFFGQGTRLTVV.

This clonotype appeared a few times. The chain joins TRBV24-1 to TRBJ2-7; 8 bases fit TRBD1. This CDR3 region has 12 residues. V gave up 6 bases and J gave up 6 bases; unmatched junction bases: 3. The germline V gene encodes CDR1 KGHDR and CDR2 SFDVKD. CDR3: CATSFTGGEQYF. The CDR3, as DNA: TGTGCCACCAGTTTTACAGGGGGCGAGCAGTACTTC.

This clonotype was counted between two and nine times. This chain uses TRBV6-2 or TRBV6-3 with TRBJ1-2; D is ambiguous. From germline, CDR1 is MNHEY and CDR2 SVGEGT. Trimming cost V 5 bases and J 0 bases, with 16 bases left between them. The CDR3 covers 16 residues. The CDR3 is CASSTGSPRANYGYTF. In nucleotides, the CDR3 is TGTGCCAGCAGTACCGGGTCTCCGCGAGCTAACTATGGCTACACCTTC.

J is TRBJ2-1 and V is TRBV11-2; D not certain. Germline CDR1 reads SGHAT; CDR2 reads FQNNGV. The CDR3 extends over 12 amino acids. Trimming took 5 bases from V and 11 from J, leaving 13 bases between them. The chain's CDR3 is CASSQDATKQFF. DNA of the CDR3: TGTGCCAGCAGCCAAGATGCCACGAAGCAGTTCTTC.

This clonotype has only a few counts. This sequence joins TRBV29-1 and TRBJ1-2; D uncertain. V gave up 4 bases and J gave up 1 base, with 10 bases separating them. CDR3 length: 13 residues. The V gene's germline CDR1 is SQVTM and CDR2 ANQGSEA. This CDR3 is CSVAPSLNYGYTF. As DNA, the CDR3 is TGCAGCGTTGCCCCGAGCCTTAACTATGGCTACACCTTC.

V usage is TRBV20-1 and J usage is TRBJ1-5, with 7 nucleotides matching TRBD1. Trimming removed 5 bases from V and 4 bases from J; junction bases left unmatched: 5. This CDR3 region has 13 residues. CDR1 is DFQATT and CDR2 is SNEGSKA in the germline V gene (reference sequence). The CDR3 sequence: CSARQGWNQPQHF. In DNA form, the CDR3 reads TGCAGTGCTCGACAGGGATGGAATCAGCCCCAGCATTTT.

The sample holds many counts of this clonotype. The genes are TRBV6-1 and TRBJ2-7; D tentatively fits TRBD1 or TRBD2 (5 bases each). The germline gives CDR1 MNHNS, CDR2 SASEGT. The ends were cut back, 3 bases at V and 5 bases at J, with 11 bases in the middle. The CDR3 totals 13 residues. CDR3 in amino acids: CASSDRRGDEQYF. CDR3 nucleotide sequence: TGTGCCAGCAGTGATCGGAGAGGGGACGAGCAGTACTTC.

The chain is built from TRBV20-1 and TRBJ1-4; D call uncertain. There are 12 residues in the CDR3. V shed 5 bases and J shed 7 bases, with 11 bases lying between them. Per germline, CDR1 DFQATT and CDR2 SNEGSKA (reference sequence). CDR3 DNA: TGCAGTGCTTGGACGGGGAGTGAAAAACTGTTTTTT. Protein product: CSAWTGSEKLFF.

This rearrangement joins TRBV19 to TRBJ2-7; 9 bases line up with TRBD1. This CDR3 has 13 amino acids. CDR1 is LNHDA and CDR2 is SQIVND in the germline V gene (reference sequence). V shed 5 bases, J shed 9 bases, and the junction held 8 bases outside the gene matches. The CDR3 here is CASSSDRGDRQYF. The CDR3, as DNA: TGTGCCAGTAGTTCAGACAGGGGGGACAGGCAGTACTTC.

This clonotype was seen ten or more times. This chain connects TRBV3-1 to TRBJ2-5; TRBD2 is a possible D gene (6 bases). V was clipped by 1 base and J by 5 bases, with 14 bases between them. Germline V gene data show CDR1 as LGHDT and CDR2 as YNNKEL (reference sequence). The CDR3 contains 15 residues. The CDR3 DNA reads TGTGCCAGCAGCCAAGGGGCGGGACGGTCGGAGACCCAGTACTTC. Protein: CASSQGAGRSETQYF.

This clonotype came up many times. This rearrangement joins TRBV6-2 or TRBV6-3 to TRBJ2-1; no clear D. Trimming stripped 0 bases from V and 8 bases from J, with 8 bases between. The CDR3 has 13 amino acids. Germline V gene data show CDR1 as MNHEY and CDR2 as SVGEGT. The CDR3 bases are TGTGCCAGCAGTTACTCGGTGTCCCATGAGCAGTTCTTC. This codes for CASSYSVSHEQFF.

This clonotype was observed at least ten times. V gene TRBV24-1 combines with J gene TRBJ2-5; the D is unclear. Germline V gene sequence: CDR1 KGHDR, CDR2 SFDVKD. The CDR3 runs 15 residues. V lost 2 bases and J 5 bases, leaving 14 bases between the germline ends. CDR3 in amino acids: CATSDYGLNGETQYF. In DNA form, the CDR3 reads TGTGCCACCAGTGATTACGGCCTCAACGGGGAGACCCAGTACTTC.

This clonotype occurred many times. This chain links TRBV20-1 with TRBJ2-3, with no clear D. Trimming removed 4 bases from V and 2 bases from J, with 4 bases in between. From germline, CDR1 is DFQATT and CDR2 SNEGSKA (reference sequence). The CDR3 is 11 amino acids. DNA for the CDR3: TGCAGTGCTATACCCACAGATACGCAGTATTTT. This gives the protein CSAIPTDTQYF.

This clonotype was found many times. The CDR3 loop reads CASSRDRGSETQYF. The CDR3 region has the DNA TGTGCCAGCAGCCGGGACAGGGGTTCGGAGACCCAGTACTTC. The rearrangement joins TRBV6-1 to TRBJ2-5, with TRBD1 identical over 10 bases. CDR1 is MNHNS, CDR2 SASEGT, per germline. The CDR3 totals 14 residues. Trimming cost V 6 bases and J 5 bases; bases outside gene matches: 6.

The gene calls are TRBV20-1 and TRBJ2-2; 7 nucleotides line up with TRBD2. The CDR3 loop spans 16 amino acids. Trimming at V came to 3 bases and at J to 5 bases, leaving 12 bases not matched to a gene. Germline values: CDR1 DFQATT, CDR2 SNEGSKA (reference sequence). The CDR3 region has the DNA TGCAGTGCTAGGATCGTGGGAGGGCCGAGGACCGGGGAGCTGTTTTTT. This gives the protein CSARIVGGPRTGELFF.

This clonotype was seen at least ten times. The chain links TRBV7-2 to TRBJ2-7; D not resolved. CDR1 is SGHTA, CDR2 FQGNSA, per germline. CDR3 size: 13 residues. Trimming shortened V by 6 bases and J by 2 bases, and 11 bases separated the two germline ends. CDR3 nucleotide sequence: TGTGCCAGCAGTCCTCATCTTACCTACGAGCAGTACTTC. Protein product: CASSPHLTYEQYF.

This clonotype was counted a few times. The chain combines TRBV28 with TRBJ1-4; the D gene is possibly TRBD1 (6 bases). From germline, CDR1 is MDHEN and CDR2 SYDVKM. CDR3 length equals 15 residues. Trimming cost V 7 bases and J 10 bases, with 22 bases left between them. Here the CDR3 reads CASNPRQVVNGKLFF. CDR3 nucleotide sequence: TGTGCCAGCAACCCAAGACAGGTTGTGAACGGAAAACTGTTTTTT.

This clonotype was observed a handful of times. A much larger clonotype is one base distant, so this may be a read error. This chain connects TRBV11-2 to TRBJ2-1; perhaps TRBD2 as D (6 bases). V lost 4 bases, J lost 4 bases, and 14 bases lay in between. Germline assignment: CDR1 SGHAT and CDR2 FQNNGV. This CDR3 spans 15 amino acids. The CDR3 DNA is TGTGCCAGCAGCTCCCCCTCCGGGAGATACAATGAGCAGTTCTTC. Its protein is CASSSPSGRYNEQFF.

This clonotype came up a few times. The chain employs TRBV19 and TRBJ2-3; maybe TRBD1 (6 bases). Germline-derived CDR1 and CDR2 are LNHDA and SQIVND (reference sequence). The CDR3 covers 13 residues. V was shortened by 9 bases and J by 4 bases, with 14 bases between the two germline ends. In DNA form, the CDR3 reads TGTGCCAGGGAAATCGGACAGCCAGATACGCAGTATTTT. Translating it yields CAREIGQPDTQYF.

In its sample, this clonotype was seen many times. In DNA, the CDR3 is TGCAGTGCTAGAGGGGAAGGACTAGCGGGCTCCTACGAGCAGTACTTC. Its protein product is CSARGEGLAGSYEQYF. The chain joins TRBV20-1 to TRBJ2-7, with 11 bases matching TRBD2. Per the germline V gene, CDR1 is DFQATT and CDR2 is SNEGSKA (reference sequence). The CDR3 is made up of 16 amino acids. After removal of 1 base from V and 0 bases from J, the junction contained 5 bases not matched to a gene.

This clonotype was seen repeatedly, ten times or more. This rearrangement joins TRBV11-2 to TRBJ2-5; tentatively, D is TRBD1 (6 bases). The length of the CDR3 is 14 residues. Germline V gives CDR1 SGHAT, CDR2 FQNNGV. The V and J ends lost 2 bases and 7 bases respectively, with 14 bases between them. The CDR3 reads CASSLSPSRGTQYF. The CDR3 DNA is TGTGCCAGCAGCTTATCTCCTAGCAGGGGGACCCAGTACTTC.

This clonotype has at least ten counts. V gene TRBV7-8 combines with J gene TRBJ2-2; 10 nucleotides match TRBD1. Germline trimming cut 4 bases from V and 3 bases from J; bases unmatched to any gene: 2. Looked up from germline, CDR1 is SGHVS and CDR2 is FQNEAQ. CDR3 length equals 15 residues. CDR3 coding DNA: TGTGCCAGCAGCTCAGGGACAGGGGACACCGGGGAGCTGTTTTTT. Its protein is CASSSGTGDTGELFF.